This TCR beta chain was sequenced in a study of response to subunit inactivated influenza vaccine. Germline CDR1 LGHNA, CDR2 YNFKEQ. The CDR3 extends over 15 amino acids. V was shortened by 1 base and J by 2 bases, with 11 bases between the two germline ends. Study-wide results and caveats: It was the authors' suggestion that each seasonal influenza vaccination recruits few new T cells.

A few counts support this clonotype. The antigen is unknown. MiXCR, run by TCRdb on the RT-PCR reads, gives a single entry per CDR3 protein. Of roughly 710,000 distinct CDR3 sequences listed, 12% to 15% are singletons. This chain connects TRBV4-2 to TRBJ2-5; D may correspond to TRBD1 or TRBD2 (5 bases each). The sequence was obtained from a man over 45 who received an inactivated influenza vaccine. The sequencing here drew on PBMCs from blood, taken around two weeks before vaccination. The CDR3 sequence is CASSQAPGAQETQYF. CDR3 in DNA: TGTGCCAGCAGCCAAGCTCCCGGGGCTCAAGAGACCCAGTACTTC.